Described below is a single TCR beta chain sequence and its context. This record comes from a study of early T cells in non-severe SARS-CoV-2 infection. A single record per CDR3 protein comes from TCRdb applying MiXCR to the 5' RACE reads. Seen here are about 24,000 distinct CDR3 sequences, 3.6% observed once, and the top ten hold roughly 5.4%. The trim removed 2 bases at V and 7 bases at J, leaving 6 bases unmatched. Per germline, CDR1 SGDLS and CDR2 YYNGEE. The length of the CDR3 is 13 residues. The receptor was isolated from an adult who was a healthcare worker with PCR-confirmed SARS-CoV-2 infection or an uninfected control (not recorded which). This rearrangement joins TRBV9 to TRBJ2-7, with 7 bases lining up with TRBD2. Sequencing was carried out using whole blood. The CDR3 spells CASSVAGEGEQYF. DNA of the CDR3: TGTGCCAGCAGCGTGGCGGGAGAAGGAGAGCAGTACTTC. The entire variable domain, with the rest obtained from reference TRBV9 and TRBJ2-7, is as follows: DSGVTQTPKHLITATGQRVTLRCSPRSGDLSVYWYQQSLDQGLQFLIQYYNGEERAKGNILERFSAQQFPDLHSELNLSSLELGDSALYFCASSVAGEGEQYFGPGTRLTVT.